This T cell receptor beta chain is from a study of resident and recirculating memory T cells in vitiligo. Study context: Samples were epidermis from two lesional and two nonlesional sites, plus PBMCs. The samples were homogenized without cell sorting before genomic DNA extraction.

The V end lost 4 bases, the J end lost 3 bases, and 13 bases lay between the germline ends. The length of the CDR3 is 14 residues. Per germline, CDR1 ENHRY and CDR2 SYGVKD. General study points: TCR sequences were not conserved across biopsy sites or patients. Clonality differed among vitiligo lesions, with no unique dominant clone.

As for this clone: Its antigen is not known.

Profiled with immunoSEQ multiplex PCR; TCRdb holds only in-frame clones, not every one. Of tens of thousands of clones in the sample, about 90% were seen once. The sample comprised blood. The chain employs TRBV10-3 and TRBJ2-7; unclear D gene. This TCR came from a male donor with vitiligo. The chain's CDR3 is CAISVGRSNYEQYF. CDR3 DNA: TGTGCCATCAGTGTAGGCAGGTCCAACTACGAGCAGTACTTC.